The next 30 T cell receptor beta chains were all read from a single sample in a study of cytomegalovirus exposure and HLA in healthy donors. The PCR ran on 60 Vbeta and 13 Jbeta primers. Measured with immunoSEQ multiplex PCR; TCRdb has only the in-frame clones, and not every one. The sample carries more than 75,000 clones, around 68% recorded once. The sequencing input was PBMCs. These receptors were taken from a man between 35 and 55 years old in good health and CMV-seropositive.

The chain couples TRBV6-6 to TRBJ1-1; perhaps TRBD1 as D (6 bases). The germline V gene encodes CDR1 MNHNY and CDR2 SVGAGI (reference sequence). V shed 2 bases and J shed 1 base, with 8 bases lying between them. This CDR3 has 14 amino acids. The CDR3 bases are TGTGCCAGCAGTTACGGGGGACAGAACACTGAAGCTTTCTTT. This translates into CASSYGGQNTEAFF.

This chain joins TRBV5-1 and TRBJ2-2, with a possible D match to TRBD2 (6 bases). This CDR3 has 17 residues. Trimming cost V 3 bases and J 7 bases, with 22 bases left between them. Looked up from germline, CDR1 is SGHRS and CDR2 is YFSETQ. CDR3 protein: CASSSLPGLEGGGELFF. DNA of the CDR3: TGCGCCAGCAGCTCGCTACCGGGACTGGAGGGAGGCGGGGAGCTGTTTTTT.

This chain joins TRBV11-2 and TRBJ2-1, with 8 bases lining up with TRBD2. Germline assignment: CDR1 SGHAT and CDR2 FQNNGV. The ends lost 8 bases at V and 7 bases at J; junction bases unmatched: 13. The CDR3 runs 15 residues. CDR3 in amino acids: CASVKLSGELNEQFF. As DNA, the CDR3 is TGTGCCAGCGTGAAACTTAGCGGGGAACTGAATGAGCAGTTCTTC.

The chain combines TRBV11-2 with TRBJ2-1; 8 bases are shared with TRBD1. CDR1 is SGHAT, CDR2 FQNNGV, per germline. This CDR3 has 16 amino acids. The ends lost 2 bases at V and 6 bases at J; junction bases unmatched: 9. The CDR3 DNA follows: TGTGCCAGCAGCTTACTCCCGGGACAGGCCACCAATGAGCAGTTCTTC. It yields the protein CASSLLPGQATNEQFF.

Worth noting for this clone: Other DNA sequences in the same sample also yield this CDR3. V is TRBV18 and J is TRBJ1-5; 7 nucleotides match TRBD1. The CDR3 runs 14 residues. Trimming at V came to 6 bases and at J to 4 bases, leaving 6 bases not matched to a gene. Germline CDR1 reads KGHSH; CDR2 reads LQKENI. The CDR3 region is CASSPGQPNQPQHF. Here the CDR3 DNA reads TGTGCCAGCTCCCCGGGACAGCCTAATCAGCCCCAGCATTTT.

The CDR3 region has the DNA TGCGCCAGCAGCCAAGATTTGAGTGGACAGGGGGCGTTCGACACTGAAGCTTTCTTT. It yields the protein CASSQDLSGQGAFDTEAFF. This chain connects TRBV4-1 to TRBJ1-1; 11 bases agree with TRBD1. Trimming cost V 0 bases and J 3 bases; bases outside gene matches: 12. CDR3 length: 19 residues. CDR1 and CDR2 (germline): MGHRA, YSYEKL.

This clone was seen only a few times. The chain joins TRBV6-1 to TRBJ2-4, with D possibly TRBD2 on 7 matching bases. This CDR3 has 14 residues. V lost 1 base and J lost 8, with 12 bases in between. The germline gives CDR1 MNHNS, CDR2 SASEGT. The CDR3 spells CASSEGKGGDIQYF. CDR3 DNA: TGTGCCAGCAGTGAAGGAAAGGGGGGGGACATTCAGTACTTC.

The V gene is TRBV5-4, the J gene TRBJ2-3, with TRBD2 matching over 7 bases. The CDR3 sequence is 15 residues long. Trimming cost V 0 bases and J 3 bases; bases outside gene matches: 4. CDR1 is SGHNT and CDR2 is YYREEE in the germline V gene (reference sequence). As DNA, the CDR3 is TGTGCCAGCAGCTTGGTTCTAGCGGTAACAGATACGCAGTATTTT. Translating it yields CASSLVLAVTDTQYF.

The rearrangement uses TRBV2 and TRBJ2-7; tentative D call: TRBD2 (5 bases). Per germline, CDR1 SNHLY and CDR2 FYNNEI. V lost 2 bases, J lost 0 bases, and 11 bases lay in between. The CDR3 is made up of 15 amino acids. CDR3 sequence reads: CASSELASSSYEQYF. In nucleotides, the CDR3 is TGTGCCAGCAGTGAATTAGCGTCAAGCTCCTACGAGCAGTACTTC. The full variable domain, in which reference TRBV2 and TRBJ2-7 provide the parts outside the CDR3, is EPEVTQTPSHQVTQMGQEVILRCVPISNHLYFYWYRQILGQKVEFLVSFYNNEISEKSEIFDDQFSVERPDGSNFTLKIRSTKLEDSAMYFCASSELASSSYEQYFGPGTRLTVT.

This chain links TRBV14 with TRBJ1-3; D gene uncertain. The V end was cut by 8 bases, the J end by 0 bases, with 11 bases between. The CDR3 length is 14 residues. CDR1 is SGHDN, CDR2 FVKESK, per germline. The DNA of the CDR3 is TGTGCCAGCGGGAGGGTCGCCTCTGGAAACACCATATATTTT. Translating gives CASGRVASGNTIYF. Supplemented by reference TRBV14 and TRBJ1-3, the full variable domain reads EAGVTQFPSHSVIEKGQTVTLRCDPISGHDNLYWYRRVMGKEIKFLLHFVKESKQDESGMPNNRFLAERTGGTYSTLKVQPAELEDSGVYFCASGRVASGNTIYFGEGSWLTVV.

The rearrangement joins TRBV5-6 to TRBJ2-1; TRBD1 might be the D (6 bases). The CDR3 runs to 17 residues. Deletions cut 0 bases from V and 0 bases from J, with 13 bases between. CDR1 and CDR2 from the germline V gene are SGHDT and YYEEEE. CDR3 DNA sequence: TGTGCCAGCAGCTTGGTTGCAGGGGTGACCTCCTACAATGAGCAGTTCTTC. This translates into CASSLVAGVTSYNEQFF. Full variable domain (outside the CDR3, taken from reference TRBV5-6 and TRBJ2-1): DAGVTQSPTHLIKTRGQQVTLRCSPKSGHDTVSWYQQALGQGPQFIFQYYEEEERQRGNFPDRFSGHQFPNYSSELNVNALLLGDSALYLCASSLVAGVTSYNEQFFGPGTRLTVL.

The V gene is TRBV4-3, the J gene TRBJ2-1; TRBD2 matches at 9 bases. V was pared by 3 bases and J by 6 bases, with 6 bases of the junction left unmatched. The CDR3 runs to 15 residues. Germline-derived CDR1 and CDR2 are LGHNA and YSLEER. CDR3: CASSQSAGGPNEQFF. CDR3 nucleotide sequence: TGCGCCAGCAGCCAGTCCGCGGGGGGGCCCAATGAGCAGTTCTTC.

The genes are TRBV5-4 and TRBJ1-1, with TRBD1 identical over 9 bases. The length of the CDR3 is 14 residues. Germline V gene sequence: CDR1 SGHNT, CDR2 YYREEE (reference sequence). J was trimmed by 4 bases and V by 4 bases; bases with no gene match: 5. CDR3 sequence (DNA): TGTGCCAGCAGCCCCCGGGACAGGGCCACTGAAGCTTTCTTT. Translating it yields CASSPRDRATEAFF.

On this clone itself: The same CDR3 also results from other DNA sequences found in this sample. The chain couples TRBV5-1 to TRBJ2-5; possibly TRBD2 for D (5 bases). The CDR3 runs 13 residues. Germline V gene data show CDR1 as SGHRS and CDR2 as YFSETQ. V lost 0 bases, J lost 4 bases, and 7 bases lay in between. CDR3 residues: CASSLGGRETQYF. Here the CDR3 DNA reads TGCGCCAGCAGCTTGGGTGGGAGAGAGACCCAGTACTTC.

The chain carries TRBV28 and TRBJ2-6; 9 nucleotides match TRBD1. Germline loops: CDR1 MDHEN, CDR2 SYDVKM. This CDR3 region has 17 residues. With V trimmed by 3 bases and J by 2 bases, 5 bases remained unmatched. The CDR3 nucleotides read TGTGCCAGCAGTTTCCGGACAGGGGTCCCTGGGGCCAACGTCCTGACTTTC. As protein: CASSFRTGVPGANVLTF. The full variable domain, its missing parts supplied by reference TRBV28 and TRBJ2-6, is DVKVTQSSRYLVKRTGEKVFLECVQDMDHENMFWYRQDPGLGLRLIYFSYDVKMKEKGDIPEGYSVSREKKERFSLILESASTNQTSMYLCASSFRTGVPGANVLTFGAGSRLTVL.

The chain is built from TRBV21-1 and TRBJ2-7; TRBD1, the D gene given by the table, was not confirmed from the DNA. TRBV21-1 is listed as a pseudogene. The CDR3 has 12 residues. In DNA form, the CDR3 reads TGTGCCAGCAGCAAAGGACATTACGAGCAGTACTTC. Translating gives CASSKGHYEQYF.

In its sample, this clone was seen a few times. V is TRBV7-2 and J is TRBJ2-4; D not certain. Germline V gene data show CDR1 as SGHTA and CDR2 as FQGNSA. V lost 1 base and J 8 bases, leaving 6 bases between the germline ends. The CDR3 consists of 12 residues. CDR3 sequence: CASSLGVDIQYF. CDR3 bases: TGTGCCAGCAGCTTAGGCGTGGACATTCAGTACTTC.

The chain links TRBV2 to TRBJ1-5; perhaps TRBD1 as D (6 bases). The germline V and J ends were trimmed by 3 bases and 0 bases, with 9 bases remaining between them. Germline assignment: CDR1 SNHLY and CDR2 FYNNEI. The CDR3 is 15 residues long. CDR3 sequence: CASSEDRNSNQPQHF. Here the CDR3 DNA reads TGTGCCAGCAGTGAGGACAGAAATAGCAATCAGCCCCAGCATTTT.

This clone was seen just once. The genes are TRBV18 and TRBJ1-1; a weak D match, TRBD1 (5 bases). Trimming took off 3 bases at V and 3 bases at J, with 11 bases between the two ends. This CDR3 is 14 amino acids long. From germline, CDR1 is KGHSH and CDR2 LQKENI. CDR3 loop: CASSPQGGDTEAFF. In DNA, the CDR3 is TGTGCCAGCTCACCCCAGGGAGGGGACACTGAAGCTTTCTTT.

V usage is TRBV11-2 and J usage is TRBJ2-7; TRBD1 is a possible D gene (7 bases). Per germline, CDR1 SGHAT and CDR2 FQNNGV. V lost 1 base and J lost 5, with 15 bases in between. This CDR3 is 15 amino acids long. The CDR3 spells CASSLVPQGGNEQYF. In DNA form, the CDR3 reads TGTGCCAGCAGCTTAGTTCCCCAGGGGGGAAACGAGCAGTACTTC.

V gene TRBV6-1 combines with J gene TRBJ1-6; TRBD1 aligns across 7 bases. V gave up 2 bases and J gave up 5 bases; unmatched junction bases: 9. The CDR3 has 17 residues. Germline V CDR1 and CDR2: MNHNS, SASEGT. For the CDR3, the DNA is TGTGCCAGCAGTGAACAGGGGGTTTCATGGGATAATTCACCCCTCCACTTT. Translating gives CASSEQGVSWDNSPLHF.

The rearrangement links TRBV9 to TRBJ2-5; 8 bases align to TRBD2. The CDR3 consists of 16 residues. The V gene's germline CDR1 is SGDLS and CDR2 YYNGEE. The trim removed 0 bases at V and 1 base at J, leaving 5 bases unmatched. CDR3 in DNA: TGTGCCAGCAGCGTAGGAAGCGGGGGCCCCCAAGAGACCCAGTACTTC. This codes for CASSVGSGGPQETQYF.

The gene calls are TRBV7-9 and TRBJ2-1, with 8 bases fitting TRBD2. The CDR3 runs 16 residues. Germline assignment: CDR1 SEHNR and CDR2 FQNEAQ (reference sequence). V was pared by 5 bases and J by 5 bases, with 11 bases of the junction left unmatched. CDR3 nucleotide sequence: TGTGCCAGCAGCCCAGCAATCGGGAGGGCTAACAATGAGCAGTTCTTC. It translates to CASSPAIGRANNEQFF. The full variable domain, rest sourced from reference TRBV7-9 and TRBJ2-1, is DTGVSQNPRHKITKRGQNVTFRCDPISEHNRLYWYRQTLGQGPEFLTYFQNEAQLEKSRLLSDRFSAERPKGSFSTLEIQRTEQGDSAMYLCASSPAIGRANNEQFFGPGTRLTVL.

The gene calls are TRBV28 and TRBJ1-2; 8 bases align to TRBD1. CDR3 length: 15 residues. Germline assignment: CDR1 MDHEN and CDR2 SYDVKM. The junction had 10 bases not matched to a gene; V was cut back by 5 bases and J by 5 bases. CDR3 in amino acids: CASSPSGGVEYGYTF. In DNA form, the CDR3 reads TGTGCCAGCAGTCCCTCAGGGGGCGTAGAATATGGCTACACCTTC.

This chain joins TRBV9 and TRBJ2-1, with TRBD2 matching over 9 bases. After removal of 4 bases from V and 7 bases from J, the junction contained 12 bases not matched to a gene. Germline CDR1 reads SGDLS; CDR2 reads YYNGEE. The CDR3 runs to 16 residues. Here the CDR3 reads CASSSPRSGGLNEQFF. The DNA of the CDR3 is TGTGCCAGCAGCTCCCCTAGGAGCGGGGGGCTAAATGAGCAGTTCTTC.

V usage is TRBV27 and J usage is TRBJ2-1, with D perhaps TRBD1 (5 bases). This CDR3 has 13 residues. From germline, CDR1 is MNHEY and CDR2 SMNVEV (reference sequence). V lost 5 bases and J 4 bases, leaving 9 bases between the germline ends. This CDR3 reads CASSPDIYNEQFF. CDR3 in DNA: TGTGCCAGCAGTCCGGACATTTACAATGAGCAGTTCTTC.

The chain recombines TRBV19 with TRBJ1-2; TRBD1 might be the D (6 bases). This CDR3 is 16 amino acids long. Trimming took 5 bases from V and 1 from J, leaving 17 bases between them. Per germline, CDR1 LNHDA and CDR2 SQIVND (reference sequence). The CDR3 spells CASSSLSGGDNYGYTF. The CDR3 DNA sequence: TGTGCCAGTAGTTCCCTCTCGGGGGGCGATAACTATGGCTACACCTTC.

The CDR3 bases are TGCGCCAGCAGCTCTGGACAGGTAGACGGGGAGCTGTTTTTT. Protein: CASSSGQVDGELFF. The rearrangement links TRBV5-1 to TRBJ2-2; 7 bases align to TRBD1. The CDR3 loop spans 14 amino acids. Trimming at V came to 3 bases and at J to 7 bases, leaving 6 bases not matched to a gene. The germline gives CDR1 SGHRS, CDR2 YFSETQ.

As to this clone: A junction boundary mismatches the germline segment, possibly from a read error. The chain carries TRBV10-1 and TRBJ2-3, with a possible D match to TRBD2 (5 bases). The germline V gene encodes CDR1 WNHNN and CDR2 SYGVQD (reference sequence). This CDR3 spans 16 amino acids. The CDR3 coding sequence is TGCGCCAGCAGTGACGGGGAGCTTAAGGGCACAGATACGCGGTATTTT. Its protein product is CASSDGELKGTDTRYF.

The chain recombines TRBV5-6 with TRBJ2-3; 9 nucleotides line up with TRBD2. Germline CDR1 reads SGHDT; CDR2 reads YYEEEE. The CDR3 runs to 16 residues. The V gene end was trimmed by 2 bases and the J gene end by 5 bases; junction bases not matched to a gene: 9. The CDR3, as DNA: TGTGCCAGCAGCTTAGCGGGGGGCGGTATCGGAGATACGCAGTATTTT. Protein: CASSLAGGGIGDTQYF.